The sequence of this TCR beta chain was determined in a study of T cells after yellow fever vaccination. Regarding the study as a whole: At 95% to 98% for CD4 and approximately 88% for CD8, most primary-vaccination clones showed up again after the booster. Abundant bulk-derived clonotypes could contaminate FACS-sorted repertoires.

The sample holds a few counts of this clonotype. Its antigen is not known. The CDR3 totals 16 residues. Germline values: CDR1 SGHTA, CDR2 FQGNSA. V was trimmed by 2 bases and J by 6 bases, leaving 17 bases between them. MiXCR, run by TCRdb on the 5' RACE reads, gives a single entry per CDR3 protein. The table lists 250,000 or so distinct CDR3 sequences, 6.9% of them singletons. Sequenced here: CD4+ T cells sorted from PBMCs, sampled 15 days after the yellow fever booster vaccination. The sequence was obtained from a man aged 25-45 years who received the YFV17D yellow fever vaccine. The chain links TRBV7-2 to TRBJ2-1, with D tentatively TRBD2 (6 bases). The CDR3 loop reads CASSLIETRGLNEQFF. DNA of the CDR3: TGTGCCAGCAGCTTAATCGAGACTAGGGGACTCAATGAGCAGTTCTTC.